The 5 T cell receptor beta chains presented below share a single source sample, sequenced in a study of cytomegalovirus exposure and HLA in healthy donors (dated by TCRdb to 2016 to 2017). Library preparation used the immunoSEQ multiplex PCR assay. For the multiplex PCR, a mixture combining 60 forward primers for TCR Vbeta segments and 13 reverse primers for TCR Jbeta segments was used. The clones in this table, taken by TCRdb from immuneACCESS, are in-frame only. Not every clone is retained; where verified, under half of the shortfall comes from an unresolved V gene, and the cause of the rest is unknown. In all, the sample holds around 180,000 clones, and over 60% of those were seen once. The ten largest clones add up to 4.5% to 6% of the sample. The sequencing input was PBMCs. The origin of the receptors is a man aged 35-49 years in good health and CMV-seronegative.

The genes are TRBV10-3 and TRBJ2-7, with 13 bases identical to TRBD2. There are 18 residues in the CDR3. From germline, CDR1 is ENHRY and CDR2 SYGVKD. V dropped 4 bases and J dropped 2; count of bases not matched to a gene: 11. The DNA for the CDR3 is TGTGCCATCAGTGTGACTAGCGGGAGGCCCGGGGACCCCTACGAGCAGTACTTC. It is translated as CAISVTSGRPGDPYEQYF.

CDR3 amino acids: CASSLSRLAGVGEQFF. CDR3 sequence (DNA): TGTGCCAGCAGCCTCTCGCGGCTAGCGGGAGTCGGTGAGCAGTTCTTC. The chain joins TRBV11-2 to TRBJ2-1; 10 bases line up with TRBD2. Germline V lookup: CDR1 SGHAT, CDR2 FQNNGV. The CDR3 spans 16 residues. Trimming took 5 bases from V and 9 from J; bases not matched to a gene: 13.

CDR3 sequence: CATQRHGELFF. The CDR3, as DNA: TGTGCCACCCAACGACATGGGGAGCTGTTTTTT. J is TRBJ2-2 and V is TRBV6-1, with unresolved D. Germline V gives CDR1 MNHNS, CDR2 SASEGT. This CDR3 spans 11 amino acids. Trimming stripped 10 bases from V and 8 bases from J, with 11 bases between.

The chain recombines TRBV7-2 with TRBJ1-1; a possible D gene is TRBD1 (5 bases). V shed 5 bases and J shed 7 bases, with 11 bases lying between them. Germline CDR1 and CDR2: SGHTA and FQGNSA. The CDR3 contains 12 residues. This chain's CDR3 is CASSQQGIEAFF. The CDR3 region has the DNA TGTGCCAGCAGCCAGCAGGGTATTGAAGCTTTCTTT.

Here the CDR3 reads CASSSNRAYEQYF. The CDR3 region has the DNA TGTGCCAGCAGTTCTAACAGAGCCTACGAGCAGTACTTC. The V gene is TRBV6-1, the J gene TRBJ2-7; D unclear. CDR1 is MNHNS, CDR2 SASEGT, per germline. The V end lost 5 bases, the J end lost 2 bases, and 10 bases lay between the germline ends. This CDR3 has 13 residues.